This TCR beta chain was captured by sequencing in a study of shared clonotypes between healthy human individuals (dated by TCRdb to the early 2020s). Regarding the complete study: The cohort included three men and a couple of women between 18 and 49 years of age. The study deeply sequenced blood TCR repertoires of about 5 healthy adults to estimate repertoire size and the extent of clonotype sharing between individuals. To increase sequencing depth and limit assay-specific biases, TCR repertoire library preparation and sequencing were carried out by different laboratories using diverse techniques. Per donor, three plates each were used for CD4 naive and CD4 memory, two for CD8 naive, and one for CD8 memory. Leukapheresis yielded between about 0.85 and 9.5 billion PBMCs per donor.

The germline V gene sets CDR1 to MDHEN and CDR2 to SYDVKM. Its CDR3 holds 19 amino acids, cysteine through phenylalanine. Just CDR3 DNA is preserved here, 57 bases in frame from base 1. V ends up 7 bases short and J 2 bases short, with an unmatched junction base count of 20. Using the deep immunoSEQ assay, multiplex PCR amplified TCR CDR3 regions from genomic DNA. Extracted genomic DNA from each cell subset was spread evenly across all wells of several immunoSEQ 96-well plates, with each plate serving as a replicate. For sorted subsets, about 220 ng of genomic DNA, equivalent to some 30,000 T cell genomes, went into each replicate PCR. The purified libraries were quantified using a Qubit 3.0 fluorometer, sized with a Bioanalyzer 2100, and then quantified again using the KAPA Library Quantification kit. Every immunoSEQ 96-well plate was sequenced on a separate single-read 150-cycle Illumina NextSeq 550 flow cell. In the original analysis: The immunoSEQ output contained only junctional sequences without quality scores, so filtering could not match that applied to full-length reads. Sequences were annotated with PyIR, a Python wrapper for IgBLAST v1.9, and V/J genes and CDR3 were assigned using IMGT germline references. Reads were removed for weak V/J assignments (E-value above 1e-6), missing CDR3, stop codons, out-of-frame junctions, or ambiguous translated residues. V3J clonotypes were defined as sequences sharing the same inferred V gene, J gene, and CDR3 amino acid sequence. The percentage overlap between two repertoires was calculated by dividing the number of shared unique clonotypes by the size of the smaller repertoire. Three approaches were used to assess repertoire richness: RTK rarefaction, the Chao1 estimator, and Recon v2.1 estimates of unobserved clonotypes. OLGA was used to compute generation probabilities for all TCRbeta clonotypes that the gDNA method yielded from a handful of donors. TCRdb provides this immuneACCESS table in a form limited to in-frame rearrangements. Some clones are lacking; in checked studies, under half of them reflect an unresolved V gene, and why the rest are absent is not known. D and trimming come from the DNA, and the V and J calls and clone size come from that table. The sample includes millions of clones, with about 92% observed a single time. The ten largest clones add up to approximately 1.7% of the sample.

CD8 naive samples consisted of CD45RO-negative cells that were positively selected for CCR7, yielding a CD45RA+CCR7+ population without TemRA cells. Donors were healthy HIV-negative adults with no recently reported acute infections or vaccinations. Every donor was a Caucasian adult residing in Nashville, Tennessee, USA. Blood was obtained by leukapheresis, after which PBMCs were separated by Ficoll-Histopaque density gradient centrifugation and cryopreserved in liquid nitrogen vapor phase. Purity and quantity of every magnetically sorted T cell population were checked by analytical flow cytometry. Genomic DNA was isolated from every sorted fraction and measured by UV absorbance on a Nanodrop 2000c. What the work shows at the level of the full study, not this receptor alone: Higher generation probabilities were observed for clonotypes shared by all four sorted-subset donors than for non-shared clonotypes. Rarefaction of sorted-subset datasets indicated incomplete sequencing despite the large sequencing depth. Because the study included a small number of donors, the genetic and exposure-history diversity represented was limited. Sampling was limited to blood, and TCR repertoires in tissue likely differ from TCR repertoires in blood. Naive subsets generally had larger estimated clonotype richness than memory subsets. Pairwise subsampling led to the expectation that sequencing depth would affect the degree of clonotype sharing among donors. Sharing across a few donors was observed for around 5% of naive CD4, 3% to 3.5% of naive CD8, 2% to 2.5% of memory CD4, and around 0.44% of memory CD8 clonotypes.

In regard to this clone: It lacks a known antigen. Per-base qualities were not stored, and no clone one base away is much larger.

Recombination joined TRBV28 with TRBJ2-3; TRBD2 aligns with 8 central bases. The source is a man younger than 30 in good health. Some clones in this sample may be carry-over from other donors' samples. The sequenced sample consisted of naive CD8+ T cells from PBMCs. The cell subset or site label of this sample denotes: CD45RA+CCR7+. The DNA reads TGTGCCAGCACCCCCGTGGGACTAGAGATCCCCAGCGACACAGATACGCAGTATTTT. Its product reads: CASTPVGLEIPSDTDTQYF.